This TCR beta chain was retrieved from a study of T-cell reconstitution after alpha-beta-depleted transplantation in children. Overall study results and limits: Several hundred expanded graft clones reportedly were the source of alpha-beta T cells about two months after transplant. Newly generated T cells supplied most T-cell counts and diversity one year post-transplant. Where some patients showed high TCRbeta diversity at day 60, it came from recipient T cells and thymic progenitors that had survived.

Unique molecular identifiers featured in how the TCRbeta library was prepared. TCRdb fed the PCR reads into MiXCR, producing one record per CDR3 protein. The sample records just under 250,000 distinct CDR3 sequences, roughly 23% being singletons. In this sample, this clonotype turned up a few times. Its antigen is still unknown. The source material was PBMCs, sampled before TCRalphabeta/CD19-depleted stem cell transplant. This sequence originates from a girl under 10 years old with Fanconi anemia, due to receive a stem cell transplant.

The CDR3 DNA follows: TGTGCCAGCAGCCAATTTTACGGGGATCGAGTTTGGGAGCAGTTCTTC. Its translation is CASSQFYGDRVWEQFF. This sequence joins TRBV4-2 and TRBJ2-1; perhaps TRBD2 as D (5 bases). V was shortened by 2 bases and J by 10 bases, with 21 bases between the two germline ends. Germline-derived CDR1 and CDR2 are LGHNA and YNFKEQ. This CDR3 is 16 amino acids long.